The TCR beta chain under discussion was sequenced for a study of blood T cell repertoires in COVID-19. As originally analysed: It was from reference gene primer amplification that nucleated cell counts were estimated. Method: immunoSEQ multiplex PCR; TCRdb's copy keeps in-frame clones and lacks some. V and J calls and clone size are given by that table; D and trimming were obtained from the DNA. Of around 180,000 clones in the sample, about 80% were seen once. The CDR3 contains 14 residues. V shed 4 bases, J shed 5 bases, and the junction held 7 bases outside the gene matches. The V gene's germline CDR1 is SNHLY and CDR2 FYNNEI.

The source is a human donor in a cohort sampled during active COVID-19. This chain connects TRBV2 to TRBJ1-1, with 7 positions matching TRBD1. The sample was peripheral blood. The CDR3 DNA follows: TGTGCCAGCAGTGCCCAAGGGGGCCGGACTGAAGCTTTCTTT. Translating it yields CASSAQGGRTEAFF.